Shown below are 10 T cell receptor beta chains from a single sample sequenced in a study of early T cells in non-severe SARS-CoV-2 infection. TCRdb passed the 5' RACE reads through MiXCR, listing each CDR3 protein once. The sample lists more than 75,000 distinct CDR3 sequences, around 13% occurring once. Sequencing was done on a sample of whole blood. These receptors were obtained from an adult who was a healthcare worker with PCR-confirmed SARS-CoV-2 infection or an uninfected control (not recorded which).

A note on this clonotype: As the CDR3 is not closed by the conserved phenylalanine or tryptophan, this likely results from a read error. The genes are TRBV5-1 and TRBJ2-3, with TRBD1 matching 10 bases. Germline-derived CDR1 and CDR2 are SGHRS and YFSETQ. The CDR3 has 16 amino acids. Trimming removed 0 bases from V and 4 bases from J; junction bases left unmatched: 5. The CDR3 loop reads CASSLAVTGGADTQYI. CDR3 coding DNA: TGCGCCAGCAGCTTGGCCGTGACAGGGGGCGCAGATACGCAGTATATT.

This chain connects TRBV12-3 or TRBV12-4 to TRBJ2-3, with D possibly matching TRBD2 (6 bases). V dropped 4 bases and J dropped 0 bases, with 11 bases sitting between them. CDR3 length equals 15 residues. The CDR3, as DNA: TGTGCCAGCAGTTATGGAGGGATTAGCACAGATACGCAGTATTTT. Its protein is CASSYGGISTDTQYF.

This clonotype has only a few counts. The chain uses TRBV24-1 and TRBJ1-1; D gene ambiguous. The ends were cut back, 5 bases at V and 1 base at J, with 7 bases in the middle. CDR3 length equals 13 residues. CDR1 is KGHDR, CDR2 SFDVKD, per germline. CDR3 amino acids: CATSGAPNTEAFF. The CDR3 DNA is TGTGCCACCAGTGGGGCCCCGAACACTGAAGCTTTCTTT.

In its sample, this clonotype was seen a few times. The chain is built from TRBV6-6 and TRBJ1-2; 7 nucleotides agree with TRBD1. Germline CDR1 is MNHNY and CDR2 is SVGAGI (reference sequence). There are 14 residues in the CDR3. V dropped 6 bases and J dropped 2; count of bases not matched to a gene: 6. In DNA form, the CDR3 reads TGTGCCAGCAGATCCGACAGGGTAAACTATGGCTACACCTTC. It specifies CASRSDRVNYGYTF.

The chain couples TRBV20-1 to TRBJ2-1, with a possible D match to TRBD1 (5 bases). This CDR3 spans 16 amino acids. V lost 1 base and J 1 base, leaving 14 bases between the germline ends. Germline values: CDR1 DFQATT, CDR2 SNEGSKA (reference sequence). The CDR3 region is CSARVTGIGSYNEQFF. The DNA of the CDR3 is TGCAGTGCTAGAGTTACAGGTATCGGTTCCTACAATGAGCAGTTCTTC.

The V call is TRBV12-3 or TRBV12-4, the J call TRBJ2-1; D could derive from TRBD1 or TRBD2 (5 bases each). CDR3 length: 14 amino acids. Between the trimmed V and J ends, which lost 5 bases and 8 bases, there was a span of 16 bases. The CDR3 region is CASSRDRFRDEQFF. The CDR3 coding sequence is TGTGCCAGCAGTCGGGACCGGTTTAGGGATGAGCAGTTCTTC.

The CDR3 region has the DNA TGTGCCAGCAGCACGGGGACAGGGGAGCAGTTCTTC. This encodes CASSTGTGEQFF. The gene calls are TRBV7-9 and TRBJ2-1; 9 bases line up with TRBD1. Germline loops: CDR1 SEHNR, CDR2 FQNEAQ (reference sequence). This CDR3 is built from 12 residues. Trimming cost V 5 bases and J 10 bases; bases outside gene matches: 3.

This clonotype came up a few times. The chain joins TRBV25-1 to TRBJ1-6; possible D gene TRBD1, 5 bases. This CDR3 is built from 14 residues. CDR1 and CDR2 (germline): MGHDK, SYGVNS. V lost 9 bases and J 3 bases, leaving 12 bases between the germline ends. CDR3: CASGGSGYNSPLHF. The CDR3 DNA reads TGTGCCAGTGGGGGGTCGGGCTATAATTCACCCCTCCACTTT. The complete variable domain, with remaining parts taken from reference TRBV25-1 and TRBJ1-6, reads EADIYQTPRYLVIGTGKKITLECSQTMGHDKMYWYQQDPGMELHLIHYSYGVNSTEKGDLSSESTVSRIRTEHFPLTLESARPSHTSQYLCASGGSGYNSPLHFGNGTRLTVT.

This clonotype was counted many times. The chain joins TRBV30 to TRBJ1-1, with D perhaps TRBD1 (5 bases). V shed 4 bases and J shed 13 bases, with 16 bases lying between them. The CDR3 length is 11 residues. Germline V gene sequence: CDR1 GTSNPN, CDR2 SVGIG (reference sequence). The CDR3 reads CAWNLARGSFF. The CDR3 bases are TGTGCCTGGAATCTTGCGAGGGGCAGTTTCTTT.

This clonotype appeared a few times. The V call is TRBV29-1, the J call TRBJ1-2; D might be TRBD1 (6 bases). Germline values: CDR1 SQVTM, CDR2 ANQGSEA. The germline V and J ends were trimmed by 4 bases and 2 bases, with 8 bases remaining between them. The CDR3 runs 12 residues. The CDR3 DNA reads TGCAGCGTTGGGACAGCCAACTATGGCTACACCTTC. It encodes CSVGTANYGYTF.